This is a list of T cell receptor beta chains from one sample in a study of CD8 T cells in ankylosing spondylitis. TCRdb used MiXCR to reprocess the 5' RACE reads, holding one entry per CDR3 protein. This sample has approximately 340,000 distinct CDR3 sequences, with roughly 14% found just once. Sequencing was performed on blood, either unsorted or a sorted T cell fraction (not recorded which). Receptors originate from a male donor with ankylosing spondylitis or in good health (not recorded which). The CDR3 runs from the conserved cysteine through the conserved F or W.

V	J	CDR3
TRBV5-1	TRBJ2-7	CASSFGSGTAEQYF
TRBV29-1	TRBJ1-1	CSIVTELNTEAFF
TRBV12-3/TRBV12-4	TRBJ1-4	CASSPTDRSNEKLFF
TRBV5-5	TRBJ2-7	CASSWTSGGLYEQYF
TRBV12-3/TRBV12-4	TRBJ2-5	CASSYDRGSTQYF
TRBV18	TRBJ2-7	CASSPPNGASYEQYF
TRBV5-1	TRBJ2-3	CASSPGQLLSPAHTQYF
TRBV5-1	TRBJ2-3	CASSLVLLDTQYF
TRBV20-1	TRBJ2-7	CSARDLAGPVMGEQYF
TRBV19	TRBJ1-3	CASQGRSGNTIYF
TRBV29-1	TRBJ2-3	CSGWDASGGTDTQYF
TRBV29-1	TRBJ1-2	CSVGIGYAGYTF
TRBV25-1	TRBJ2-7	CASSPGKTVQYF
TRBV12-3/TRBV12-4	TRBJ2-7	CASSFFPGVEQYF
TRBV9	TRBJ2-7	CASSVQPAEHYEQYF
TRBV5-1	TRBJ2-5	CASSGTPGPRETQYF
TRBV12-3/TRBV12-4	TRBJ2-1	CASSLETLYNEQFF
TRBV28	TRBJ2-7	CASLQGSYEQYF
TRBV7-8	TRBJ2-5	CASSLVGAQETQYF
TRBV12-3/TRBV12-4	TRBJ2-1	CASSSTRDSPLTEQFF
TRBV20-1	TRBJ1-1	CSARNGQGYHRNTEAFF
TRBV20-1	TRBJ2-1	CSARDLDRGDGNEQFF
TRBV12-3/TRBV12-4	TRBJ1-3	CASGGGTGNTIYF
TRBV3-1	TRBJ1-1	CASSQLAGGEAFF
TRBV24-1	TRBJ1-5	CATSRTEGGNQPQHF
TRBV3-1	TRBJ2-2	CASSARQFTGELFF